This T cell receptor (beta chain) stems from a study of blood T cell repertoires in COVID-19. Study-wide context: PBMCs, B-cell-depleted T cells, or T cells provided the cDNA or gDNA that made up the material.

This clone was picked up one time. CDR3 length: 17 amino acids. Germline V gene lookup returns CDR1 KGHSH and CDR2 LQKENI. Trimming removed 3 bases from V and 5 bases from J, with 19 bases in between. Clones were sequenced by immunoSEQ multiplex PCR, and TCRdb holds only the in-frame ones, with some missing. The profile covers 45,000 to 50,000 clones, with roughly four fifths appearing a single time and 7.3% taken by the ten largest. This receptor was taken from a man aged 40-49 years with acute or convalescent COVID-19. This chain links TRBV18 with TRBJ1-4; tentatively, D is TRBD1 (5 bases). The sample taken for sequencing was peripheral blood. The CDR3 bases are TGTGCCAGCTCACCCCCACCGGGACTAGGATTAAATGAAAAACTGTTTTTT. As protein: CASSPPPGLGLNEKLFF.